This T cell receptor beta chain was recovered during a study of control samples from healthy donors and cancer patients (dated by TCRdb to between 2020 and 2021). About this clone: Its antigen remains unidentified. The input lacks base qualities; no much larger clone sits a single base away.

Library method: the immunoSEQ multiplex PCR assay. Entries here come from immuneACCESS through TCRdb and include only in-frame sequences with V and J called. Some clones fail to appear in such tables; in the studies checked, an unresolved V gene covers under half of the shortfall, and the cause of the remainder is unknown. The sample has some 97,000 clones on record, roughly nine tenths of them singletons. The ten largest make up over 15% of the sample. CDR1 and CDR2 are read off the germline V gene as SGDLS and YYNGEE. The CDR3 numbers 17 residues from cysteine through phenylalanine. The CDR3 DNA has 51 bases and is translated from base 1. The V end loses 3 bases and the J end loses 4 bases, and a stretch of 21 bases separates them.

Sequenced input: blood. The TCR sequence derives from a woman in her forties or fifties in good health. The chain is made from TRBV9 and TRBJ2-3; the D gene assignment is perhaps TRBD1 or TRBD2, with each matching 6 bases. The CDR3: CASSAGQRLVLADTQYF. The DNA sequence is as follows: TGTGCCAGCAGCGCCGGACAGCGACTAGTTTTGGCAGATACGCAGTATTTT.